This is a list of T cell receptor beta chains from one sample in a study of blood T cells in healthy people across ages. TCRdb analysed the 5' RACE reads with MiXCR anew, one entry per CDR3 protein. The data contain hundreds of thousands of distinct CDR3 sequences, around 45% of them singletons. Specimen: blood. All receptors come from a woman in her sixties in good health. The CDR3 runs from the conserved cysteine through the conserved F or W. Each record gives: clone size, V gene, J gene, D gene, CDR3 protein, CDR3 DNA. D genes are given only for firm matches. Size is omitted from some rows. Given values are once, few, many or a class for expanded clones.

size: .; V: TRBV12-3/TRBV12-4; J: TRBJ1-2; D: .; CDR3: CASSSSGRDGYTF; DNA: TGTGCCAGCAGTTCCTCGGGACGGGATGGCTACACCTTC
size: few; V: TRBV28; J: TRBJ2-4; D: .; CDR3: CASSFGGRYPKNIQYF; DNA: TGTGCCAGCAGTTTTGGGGGGCGTTATCCCAAAAACATTCAGTACTTC
size: .; V: TRBV28; J: TRBJ1-4; D: .; CDR3: CASSLMGIGEKLFF; DNA: TGTGCCAGCAGTTTAATGGGTATTGGTGAAAAACTGTTTTTT
size: .; V: TRBV6-6; J: TRBJ2-2; D: .; CDR3: CASSYSRTITGELFF; DNA: TGTGCCAGCAGTTACTCGCGGACTATCACCGGGGAGCTGTTTTTT
size: .; V: TRBV28; J: TRBJ1-2; D: .; CDR3: CASRAGRYGYTF; DNA: TGTGCCAGCAGGGCCGGGAGGTATGGCTACACCTTC
size: .; V: TRBV7-3; J: TRBJ2-7; D: TRBD2; CDR3: CASSPRERGTTYEQYF; DNA: TGTGCCAGCAGCCCTAGGGAGAGAGGGACTACCTACGAGCAGTACTTC
size: few; V: TRBV3-1; J: TRBJ2-5; D: .; CDR3: CASSQVPGAQYF; DNA: TGTGCCAGCAGCCAAGTCCCAGGGGCCCAGTACTTC
size: few; V: TRBV6-2/TRBV6-3; J: TRBJ1-2; D: .; CDR3: CASTPDGGGNGYTF; DNA: TGTGCCAGCACCCCTGATGGAGGAGGGAATGGCTACACCTTC
size: .; V: TRBV5-1; J: TRBJ1-2; D: .; CDR3: CASSLVAGDGYTF; DNA: TGCGCCAGCAGCTTGGTGGCAGGGGATGGCTACACCTTC
size: .; V: TRBV30; J: TRBJ2-7; D: .; CDR3: CALEGMSSYEQYF; DNA: TGTGCCTTAGAGGGGATGAGCTCCTACGAGCAGTACTTC
size: many; V: TRBV6-6; J: TRBJ2-7; D: .; CDR3: CASSYSGGPYEQYF; DNA: TGTGCCAGCAGTTACTCAGGGGGGCCCTACGAGCAGTACTTC
size: once; V: TRBV11-3; J: TRBJ2-3; D: TRBD2; CDR3: CASSPGTTVTDTQYF; DNA: TGTGCCAGCAGCCCCGGGACTACTGTCACAGATACGCAGTATTTT